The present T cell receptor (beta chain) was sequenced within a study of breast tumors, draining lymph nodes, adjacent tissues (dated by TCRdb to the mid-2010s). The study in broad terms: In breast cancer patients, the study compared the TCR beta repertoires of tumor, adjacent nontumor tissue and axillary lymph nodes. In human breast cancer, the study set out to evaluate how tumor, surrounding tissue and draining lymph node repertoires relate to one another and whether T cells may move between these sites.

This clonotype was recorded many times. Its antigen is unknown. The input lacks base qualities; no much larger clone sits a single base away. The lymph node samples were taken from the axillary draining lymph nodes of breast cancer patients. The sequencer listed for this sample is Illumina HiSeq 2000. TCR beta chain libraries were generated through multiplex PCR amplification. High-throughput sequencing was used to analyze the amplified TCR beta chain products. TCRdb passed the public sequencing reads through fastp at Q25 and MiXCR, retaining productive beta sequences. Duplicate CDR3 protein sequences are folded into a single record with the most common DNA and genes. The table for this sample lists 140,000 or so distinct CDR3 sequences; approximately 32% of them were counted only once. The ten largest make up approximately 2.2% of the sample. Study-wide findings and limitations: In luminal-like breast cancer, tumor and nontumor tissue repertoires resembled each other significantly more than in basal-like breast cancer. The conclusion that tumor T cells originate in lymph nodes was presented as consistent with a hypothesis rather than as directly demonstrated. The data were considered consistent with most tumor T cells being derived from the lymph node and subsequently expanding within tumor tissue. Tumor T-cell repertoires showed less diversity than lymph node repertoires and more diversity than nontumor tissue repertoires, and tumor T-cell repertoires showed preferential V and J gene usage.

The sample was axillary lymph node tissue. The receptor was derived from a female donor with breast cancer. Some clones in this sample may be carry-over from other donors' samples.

CDR3 protein: CAIRRDPTSYEQYF. The base sequence is TGTGCCATCAGACGGGATCCCACATCCTACGAGCAGTACTTC. Recombination linked TRBV10-3 to TRBJ2-7; matching of 5 bases hints at TRBD2 as the D gene. CDR1 and CDR2, looked up from the germline V gene, are ENHRY and SYGVKD. Spanning cysteine to phenylalanine, the CDR3 consists of 14 amino acids. Of all the DNA, just the CDR3 is kept, 42 bases in frame from base 1. V was cut back by 6 bases and J by 1 base, leaving a gap of 13 bases between them.